Listed below are T cell receptor beta chains from one sample, sequenced in a study of blood T cell repertoires in COVID-19. Clones were read by immunoSEQ multiplex PCR, and TCRdb kept only the in-frame ones, dropping some. The sample has 400,000 to 550,000 clones, about 90% seen once; the top ten hold 1.5% to 2%. Sequences were obtained from PBMCs or T cells enriched from blood (not recorded which). These receptors were obtained from a woman aged 18-30 years with acute COVID-19. Both conserved end residues are part of each CDR3. The D gene is left open where the match is weak. Clone size is not always given. Where it is, it says once, few, many or a class for expanded clones.

D gene	J gene	clone size	V gene	CDR3 DNA	CDR3 protein
TRBD1	TRBJ1-1	.	TRBV5-1	TGCGCCAGCAGCTTCAGGGACAGGGTGAAGAGGACTGAAGCTTTCTTT	CASSFRDRVKRTEAFF
TRBD2	TRBJ2-1	.	TRBV24-1	TGTGCCACCAGTGATCGACTAGCGGGGAACTACAATGAGCAGTTCTTC	CATSDRLAGNYNEQFF
TRBD2	TRBJ2-3	.	TRBV19	TGTGCCAGTAGCCAGAAGGGAGGGACAGATACGCAGTATTTT	CASSQKGGTDTQYF
.	TRBJ1-1	.	TRBV28	TGTGCCAGCAGTTTGTCAGAGAACACTGAAGCTTTCTTT	CASSLSENTEAFF
TRBD2	TRBJ2-7	once	TRBV29-1	TGCAGCGTTGAGGGGCAGGGAGGGAACTACGAGCAGTACTTC	CSVEGQGGNYEQYF
.	TRBJ1-5	.	TRBV6-2/TRBV6-3	TGTGCCAGCAGTTCTCCGGACACCAGCAATCAGCCCCAGCATTTT	CASSSPDTSNQPQHF
.	TRBJ2-5	.	TRBV4-1	TGCGCCAGCAGCCAAGTCCCCGGGTCCTATGAGACCCAGTACTTC	CASSQVPGSYETQYF
TRBD1	TRBJ1-6	.	TRBV5-4	TGTGCCAGCAGCTCCCGGCAGGGGGCGAGTTCACCCCTCCACTTT	CASSSRQGASSPLHF
.	TRBJ2-1	.	TRBV14	TGTGCCAGCAGCCAAGCCAGGAACAATGAGCAGTTCTTC	CASSQARNNEQFF
.	TRBJ1-5	.	TRBV19	TGTGCCAGTAGTATAACGTCCGCGCGCAATCAGCCCCAGCATTTT	CASSITSARNQPQHF
.	TRBJ2-2	.	TRBV19	TGTGCCAGTAGTACCCCGGGACACCGACACGGGGAGCTGTTTTTT	CASSTPGHRHGELFF
.	TRBJ2-7	few	TRBV10-1	TGCGCCAGCATCCCGTACGAGCAGTACTTC	CASIPYEQYF
TRBD2	TRBJ2-1	.	TRBV29-1	TGCAGCGCCGAGGGACTAGTGAGGCGGGATGAGCAGTTCTTC	CSAEGLVRRDEQFF
TRBD1	TRBJ1-5	.	TRBV28	TGTGCCAGCAGGCGCGACAGGGGTCGGAATCAGCCCCAGCATTTT	CASRRDRGRNQPQHF
.	TRBJ1-3	.	TRBV28	TGTGCCAGCAGCCCGGGGGGAGGCGCCGGAAACACCATATATTTT	CASSPGGGAGNTIYF
.	TRBJ2-7	.	TRBV4-2	TGTGCCAGCAGCCAAGACACTAGGCGCGGCGAGCAGTACTTC	CASSQDTRRGEQYF
.	TRBJ2-2	.	TRBV19	TGTGCCAGTAGCCCACAGGGCGGGGAGCTGTTTTTT	CASSPQGGELFF
TRBD2	TRBJ2-1	.	TRBV5-1	TGCGCCAGCAGCTTGGCTAGCGGGAGTTACGATGAGCAGTTCTTC	CASSLASGSYDEQFF
.	TRBJ1-1	.	TRBV5-6	TGTGCCAGCAGCAGGGGGAACACTGAAGCTTTCTTT	CASSRGNTEAFF
.	TRBJ2-3	.	TRBV11-3	TGTGCCAGCAGCCCAGCCCGCGGATCAGATACGCAGTATTTT	CASSPARGSDTQYF
TRBD2	TRBJ2-1	.	TRBV19	TGTGCCAGTAAGACTAGCGGGGGGTCCTTCAATGAGCAGTTCTTC	CASKTSGGSFNEQFF
TRBD1	TRBJ1-1	.	TRBV19	TGTGCCAGTAATCAGGGGGCGGCGAAGATTGGCACTGAAGCTTTCTTT	CASNQGAAKIGTEAFF
TRBD1	TRBJ1-1	.	TRBV7-9	TGTGCCAGCAGCCCGGGGACAGGGGAGTACACTGAAGCTTTCTTT	CASSPGTGEYTEAFF
TRBD2	TRBJ2-5	.	TRBV14	TGTGCCAGCAGCACCGGGACTAGCGGGATTGAGACCCAGTACTTC	CASSTGTSGIETQYF
.	TRBJ2-2	.	TRBV5-1	TGCGCCAGCAGCTTGGTCGGGGGATACACCGGGGAGCTGTTTTTT	CASSLVGGYTGELFF
.	TRBJ2-5	.	TRBV3-1/TRBV3-2	TGTGCCAGCAGCTCCATAGCGGGACAGGAGACCCAGTACTTC	CASSSIAGQETQYF
.	TRBJ1-1	.	TRBV25-1	TGTGCCAGCATGAACCCCTCGGGTACTGAAGCTTTCTTT	CASMNPSGTEAFF
TRBD1	TRBJ1-1	.	TRBV7-9	TGTGCCAGCAGCCTGACAGGGAGCACTGAAGCTTTCTTT	CASSLTGSTEAFF
.	TRBJ1-2	.	TRBV5-1	TGCGCCAGCAGCTTTGGCGGGAGGGTGCAGGGCTACACCTTC	CASSFGGRVQGYTF
.	TRBJ2-3	.	TRBV9	TGTGCCAGCAGCACCCACGCCCTTGAGACAGATACGCAGTATTTT	CASSTHALETDTQYF
TRBD1	TRBJ1-2	once	TRBV27	TGTGCCAGCAGTTTAGGAACAGGGGATTTCTATGGCTACACCTTC	CASSLGTGDFYGYTF
.	TRBJ2-1	.	TRBV3-1/TRBV3-2	TGTGCCAGCAGCCAAGAACAGGGGGGGAATGAGCAGTTCTTC	CASSQEQGGNEQFF
.	TRBJ2-7	.	TRBV3-1/TRBV3-2	TGTGCCAGCAGCCGTTCCGGTACTACACCCGGCGAGCAGTACTTC	CASSRSGTTPGEQYF
TRBD1	TRBJ2-7	once	TRBV27	TGTGCCAGCAGCCGGGACAGCAGCTCCTACGAGCAGTACTTC	CASSRDSSSYEQYF
.	TRBJ2-2	.	TRBV5-1	TGCGCCAGCAGCTTGGGCGGAGCGAACACCGGGGAGCTGTTTTTT	CASSLGGANTGELFF
TRBD2	TRBJ2-7	.	TRBV14	TGTGCCAGCAGCCAAGACCTGGGGCATCTAGCGGGAGGTGCCTACGAGCAGTACTTC	CASSQDLGHLAGGAYEQYF
TRBD2	TRBJ2-7	.	TRBV28	TGTGCCAGCAGTTCCTCCAGACTAGCGGGACTTGACGAGCAGTACTTC	CASSSSRLAGLDEQYF
TRBD1	TRBJ2-7	.	TRBV6-5	TGTGCCAGCAGGGACAGGGAGTACGAGCAGTACTTC	CASRDREYEQYF
.	TRBJ1-6	.	TRBV14	TGTGCCAGCAGCCAAGATCAACCAGGGTTTAAGAATTCACCCCTCCACTTT	CASSQDQPGFKNSPLHF
.	TRBJ1-3	.	TRBV6-1	TGTGCCAGCGGTAAAGGGGGAAGGGGACTTACAAAGAGCTCTGGAAACACCATATATTTT	CASGKGGRGLTKSSGNTIYF
.	TRBJ1-3	.	TRBV5-1	TGCGCCAGCAGCTTGGGCGGTGGAAACACCATATATTTT	CASSLGGGNTIYF
TRBD1	TRBJ1-5	.	TRBV28	TGTGCCAGCGCTACAGGGGAGGATCAGCCCCAGCATTTT	CASATGEDQPQHF
.	TRBJ2-4	once	TRBV28	TGTGCCAGCAGTTCCCCCCCAGGGAAAAACATTCAGTACTTC	CASSSPPGKNIQYF